This T cell receptor beta chain came from a study of Graves' ophthalmopathy and Graves' hyperthyroidism. At least ten counts were recorded for this clonotype. The V and J ends lost 2 bases and 2 bases respectively, with 13 bases between them. The CDR3 covers 15 residues. Amplifying from RNA transcripts, the study obtained TCR beta CDR3 regions. The library came from an HTBI-primed first-round RT-PCR and a second-round multiplex PCR. TCRdb analysed the multiplex PCR reads with MiXCR anew, one entry per CDR3 protein. The sample lists 200,000 to 250,000 distinct CDR3 sequences; about a fifth were seen once.

This TCR was recovered from a woman in her fifties or sixties with Graves' ophthalmopathy. The chain combines TRBV12-3 or TRBV12-4 with TRBJ2-7; possible D gene TRBD2, 7 bases. The source material was peripheral blood. CDR3 DNA sequence: TGTGCCAGCAGTTTAATGGGGGGGGGGCCCTACGAGCAGTACTTC. Encoded protein: CASSLMGGGPYEQYF.